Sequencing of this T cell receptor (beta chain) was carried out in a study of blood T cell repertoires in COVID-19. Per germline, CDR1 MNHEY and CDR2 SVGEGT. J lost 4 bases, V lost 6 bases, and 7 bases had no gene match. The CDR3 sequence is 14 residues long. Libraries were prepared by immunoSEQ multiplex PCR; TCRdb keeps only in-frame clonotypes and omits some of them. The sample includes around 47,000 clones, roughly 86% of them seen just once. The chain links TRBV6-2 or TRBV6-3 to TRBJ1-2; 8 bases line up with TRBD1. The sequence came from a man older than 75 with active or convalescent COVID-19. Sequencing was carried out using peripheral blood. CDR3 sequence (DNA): TGTGCCAGCAGCAGGAATCAGGGGGCCTATGGCTACACCTTC. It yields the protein CASSRNQGAYGYTF.